This paragraph reports one TCR beta chain. The sample belongs to a study of OX40 agonist ivuxolimab in advanced cancers. TCRdb's copy holds only in-frame clones and misses some; the assay was immunoSEQ multiplex PCR. Of approximately 94,000 clones listed, approximately 90% were seen once; the top ten hold 0.45% to 0.65%. The CDR3 covers 14 residues. V was shortened by 3 bases and J by 6 bases, with 12 bases between the two germline ends. Germline V lookup: CDR1 LNHDA, CDR2 SQIVND (reference sequence). The receptor was isolated from an adult with an advanced solid tumor such as melanoma, head and neck, liver or kidney cancer. The sequences come from CD4+ or CD8+ T cells sorted from blood, collected in a trial of the OX40 agonist ivuxolimab. The rearrangement links TRBV19 to TRBJ2-1; weak D call: TRBD2 (6 bases). CDR3 DNA: TGTGCCAGTAGTATTTACGGGACTCGCAATGAGCAGTTCTTC. Residues: CASSIYGTRNEQFF.